The subject of this entry is one TCR beta chain. V shed 7 bases and J 5 bases; nucleotides not matched to a gene: 5. Looked up from germline, CDR1 is SQVTM and CDR2 is ANQGSEA. The CDR3 contains 13 residues. The data are from a study of blood T cell repertoires in COVID-19. At the level of the study: Specimens from acute and convalescent COVID-19 originated in the United States, Italy and Spain. PBMCs, B-cell-depleted T cells, or T cells provided the cDNA or gDNA that made up the material.

Followed longitudinally, the Seattle patients had been enrolled during active infection. Per the study methods: Reference gene primer amplification gave estimated nucleated cell counts. Clones were sequenced by immunoSEQ multiplex PCR, and TCRdb holds only the in-frame ones, with some missing. D and trimming were read from the DNA, whereas the V and J calls and clone size are those reported in that table. The sample lists around 130,000 clones; under 95% were seen once. The sequenced sample was peripheral blood. This chain uses TRBV29-1 with TRBJ1-5, with 10 bases that match TRBD1. This receptor was obtained from a man between 60 and 75 years old with COVID-19, enrolled during active disease. Here the CDR3 DNA reads TGCAGCGCCGAGGACAGGGGGGATCAGCCCCAGCATTTT. Residues: CSAEDRGDQPQHF.